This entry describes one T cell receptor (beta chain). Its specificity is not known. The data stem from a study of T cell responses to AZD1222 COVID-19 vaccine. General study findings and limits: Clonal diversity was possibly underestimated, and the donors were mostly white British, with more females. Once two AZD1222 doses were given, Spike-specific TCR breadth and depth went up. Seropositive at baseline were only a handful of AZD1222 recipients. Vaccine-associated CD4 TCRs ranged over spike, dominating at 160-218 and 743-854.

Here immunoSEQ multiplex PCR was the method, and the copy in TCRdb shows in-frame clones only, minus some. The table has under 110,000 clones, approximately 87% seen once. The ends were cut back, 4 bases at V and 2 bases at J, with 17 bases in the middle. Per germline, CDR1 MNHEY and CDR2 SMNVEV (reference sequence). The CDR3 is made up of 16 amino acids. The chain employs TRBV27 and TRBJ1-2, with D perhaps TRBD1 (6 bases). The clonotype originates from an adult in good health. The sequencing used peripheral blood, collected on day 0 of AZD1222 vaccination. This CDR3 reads CASSSQPGHFNYGYTF. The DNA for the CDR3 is TGTGCCAGCAGTTCGCAACCGGGACACTTCAACTATGGCTACACCTTC.